This paragraph covers one TCR beta chain sequence. What it binds is not known. Generated by immunoSEQ multiplex PCR, the TCRdb table keeps only in-frame clones and is missing some. The profile shows roughly 1,800,000 clones, about 94% of them singletons. This specimen belongs to a study of shared clonotypes between healthy human individuals. Whole-study findings and limits: On the whole, naive subsets had larger estimated richness than memory subsets had.

CD45RO-negative cells were positively selected for CCR7, leaving out terminally differentiated effector memory CD45RA+ cells. Germline V CDR1 and CDR2: MNHEY, SMNVEV (reference sequence). CDR3 length: 21 residues. V was pared by 3 bases and J by 3 bases, with 20 bases of the junction left unmatched. The clonotype comes from a man aged 18 to 30 in good health. The sample taken for sequencing was naive CD8+ T cells sorted from blood. This sequence joins TRBV27 and TRBJ2-1, with TRBD2 matching 10 bases. CDR3 nucleotides: TGTGCCAGCAGTTTTCTCGGACTAGCGGCGCCGTTTGGTACCTACTACAATGAGCAGTTCTTC. Its translation: CASSFLGLAAPFGTYYNEQFF.